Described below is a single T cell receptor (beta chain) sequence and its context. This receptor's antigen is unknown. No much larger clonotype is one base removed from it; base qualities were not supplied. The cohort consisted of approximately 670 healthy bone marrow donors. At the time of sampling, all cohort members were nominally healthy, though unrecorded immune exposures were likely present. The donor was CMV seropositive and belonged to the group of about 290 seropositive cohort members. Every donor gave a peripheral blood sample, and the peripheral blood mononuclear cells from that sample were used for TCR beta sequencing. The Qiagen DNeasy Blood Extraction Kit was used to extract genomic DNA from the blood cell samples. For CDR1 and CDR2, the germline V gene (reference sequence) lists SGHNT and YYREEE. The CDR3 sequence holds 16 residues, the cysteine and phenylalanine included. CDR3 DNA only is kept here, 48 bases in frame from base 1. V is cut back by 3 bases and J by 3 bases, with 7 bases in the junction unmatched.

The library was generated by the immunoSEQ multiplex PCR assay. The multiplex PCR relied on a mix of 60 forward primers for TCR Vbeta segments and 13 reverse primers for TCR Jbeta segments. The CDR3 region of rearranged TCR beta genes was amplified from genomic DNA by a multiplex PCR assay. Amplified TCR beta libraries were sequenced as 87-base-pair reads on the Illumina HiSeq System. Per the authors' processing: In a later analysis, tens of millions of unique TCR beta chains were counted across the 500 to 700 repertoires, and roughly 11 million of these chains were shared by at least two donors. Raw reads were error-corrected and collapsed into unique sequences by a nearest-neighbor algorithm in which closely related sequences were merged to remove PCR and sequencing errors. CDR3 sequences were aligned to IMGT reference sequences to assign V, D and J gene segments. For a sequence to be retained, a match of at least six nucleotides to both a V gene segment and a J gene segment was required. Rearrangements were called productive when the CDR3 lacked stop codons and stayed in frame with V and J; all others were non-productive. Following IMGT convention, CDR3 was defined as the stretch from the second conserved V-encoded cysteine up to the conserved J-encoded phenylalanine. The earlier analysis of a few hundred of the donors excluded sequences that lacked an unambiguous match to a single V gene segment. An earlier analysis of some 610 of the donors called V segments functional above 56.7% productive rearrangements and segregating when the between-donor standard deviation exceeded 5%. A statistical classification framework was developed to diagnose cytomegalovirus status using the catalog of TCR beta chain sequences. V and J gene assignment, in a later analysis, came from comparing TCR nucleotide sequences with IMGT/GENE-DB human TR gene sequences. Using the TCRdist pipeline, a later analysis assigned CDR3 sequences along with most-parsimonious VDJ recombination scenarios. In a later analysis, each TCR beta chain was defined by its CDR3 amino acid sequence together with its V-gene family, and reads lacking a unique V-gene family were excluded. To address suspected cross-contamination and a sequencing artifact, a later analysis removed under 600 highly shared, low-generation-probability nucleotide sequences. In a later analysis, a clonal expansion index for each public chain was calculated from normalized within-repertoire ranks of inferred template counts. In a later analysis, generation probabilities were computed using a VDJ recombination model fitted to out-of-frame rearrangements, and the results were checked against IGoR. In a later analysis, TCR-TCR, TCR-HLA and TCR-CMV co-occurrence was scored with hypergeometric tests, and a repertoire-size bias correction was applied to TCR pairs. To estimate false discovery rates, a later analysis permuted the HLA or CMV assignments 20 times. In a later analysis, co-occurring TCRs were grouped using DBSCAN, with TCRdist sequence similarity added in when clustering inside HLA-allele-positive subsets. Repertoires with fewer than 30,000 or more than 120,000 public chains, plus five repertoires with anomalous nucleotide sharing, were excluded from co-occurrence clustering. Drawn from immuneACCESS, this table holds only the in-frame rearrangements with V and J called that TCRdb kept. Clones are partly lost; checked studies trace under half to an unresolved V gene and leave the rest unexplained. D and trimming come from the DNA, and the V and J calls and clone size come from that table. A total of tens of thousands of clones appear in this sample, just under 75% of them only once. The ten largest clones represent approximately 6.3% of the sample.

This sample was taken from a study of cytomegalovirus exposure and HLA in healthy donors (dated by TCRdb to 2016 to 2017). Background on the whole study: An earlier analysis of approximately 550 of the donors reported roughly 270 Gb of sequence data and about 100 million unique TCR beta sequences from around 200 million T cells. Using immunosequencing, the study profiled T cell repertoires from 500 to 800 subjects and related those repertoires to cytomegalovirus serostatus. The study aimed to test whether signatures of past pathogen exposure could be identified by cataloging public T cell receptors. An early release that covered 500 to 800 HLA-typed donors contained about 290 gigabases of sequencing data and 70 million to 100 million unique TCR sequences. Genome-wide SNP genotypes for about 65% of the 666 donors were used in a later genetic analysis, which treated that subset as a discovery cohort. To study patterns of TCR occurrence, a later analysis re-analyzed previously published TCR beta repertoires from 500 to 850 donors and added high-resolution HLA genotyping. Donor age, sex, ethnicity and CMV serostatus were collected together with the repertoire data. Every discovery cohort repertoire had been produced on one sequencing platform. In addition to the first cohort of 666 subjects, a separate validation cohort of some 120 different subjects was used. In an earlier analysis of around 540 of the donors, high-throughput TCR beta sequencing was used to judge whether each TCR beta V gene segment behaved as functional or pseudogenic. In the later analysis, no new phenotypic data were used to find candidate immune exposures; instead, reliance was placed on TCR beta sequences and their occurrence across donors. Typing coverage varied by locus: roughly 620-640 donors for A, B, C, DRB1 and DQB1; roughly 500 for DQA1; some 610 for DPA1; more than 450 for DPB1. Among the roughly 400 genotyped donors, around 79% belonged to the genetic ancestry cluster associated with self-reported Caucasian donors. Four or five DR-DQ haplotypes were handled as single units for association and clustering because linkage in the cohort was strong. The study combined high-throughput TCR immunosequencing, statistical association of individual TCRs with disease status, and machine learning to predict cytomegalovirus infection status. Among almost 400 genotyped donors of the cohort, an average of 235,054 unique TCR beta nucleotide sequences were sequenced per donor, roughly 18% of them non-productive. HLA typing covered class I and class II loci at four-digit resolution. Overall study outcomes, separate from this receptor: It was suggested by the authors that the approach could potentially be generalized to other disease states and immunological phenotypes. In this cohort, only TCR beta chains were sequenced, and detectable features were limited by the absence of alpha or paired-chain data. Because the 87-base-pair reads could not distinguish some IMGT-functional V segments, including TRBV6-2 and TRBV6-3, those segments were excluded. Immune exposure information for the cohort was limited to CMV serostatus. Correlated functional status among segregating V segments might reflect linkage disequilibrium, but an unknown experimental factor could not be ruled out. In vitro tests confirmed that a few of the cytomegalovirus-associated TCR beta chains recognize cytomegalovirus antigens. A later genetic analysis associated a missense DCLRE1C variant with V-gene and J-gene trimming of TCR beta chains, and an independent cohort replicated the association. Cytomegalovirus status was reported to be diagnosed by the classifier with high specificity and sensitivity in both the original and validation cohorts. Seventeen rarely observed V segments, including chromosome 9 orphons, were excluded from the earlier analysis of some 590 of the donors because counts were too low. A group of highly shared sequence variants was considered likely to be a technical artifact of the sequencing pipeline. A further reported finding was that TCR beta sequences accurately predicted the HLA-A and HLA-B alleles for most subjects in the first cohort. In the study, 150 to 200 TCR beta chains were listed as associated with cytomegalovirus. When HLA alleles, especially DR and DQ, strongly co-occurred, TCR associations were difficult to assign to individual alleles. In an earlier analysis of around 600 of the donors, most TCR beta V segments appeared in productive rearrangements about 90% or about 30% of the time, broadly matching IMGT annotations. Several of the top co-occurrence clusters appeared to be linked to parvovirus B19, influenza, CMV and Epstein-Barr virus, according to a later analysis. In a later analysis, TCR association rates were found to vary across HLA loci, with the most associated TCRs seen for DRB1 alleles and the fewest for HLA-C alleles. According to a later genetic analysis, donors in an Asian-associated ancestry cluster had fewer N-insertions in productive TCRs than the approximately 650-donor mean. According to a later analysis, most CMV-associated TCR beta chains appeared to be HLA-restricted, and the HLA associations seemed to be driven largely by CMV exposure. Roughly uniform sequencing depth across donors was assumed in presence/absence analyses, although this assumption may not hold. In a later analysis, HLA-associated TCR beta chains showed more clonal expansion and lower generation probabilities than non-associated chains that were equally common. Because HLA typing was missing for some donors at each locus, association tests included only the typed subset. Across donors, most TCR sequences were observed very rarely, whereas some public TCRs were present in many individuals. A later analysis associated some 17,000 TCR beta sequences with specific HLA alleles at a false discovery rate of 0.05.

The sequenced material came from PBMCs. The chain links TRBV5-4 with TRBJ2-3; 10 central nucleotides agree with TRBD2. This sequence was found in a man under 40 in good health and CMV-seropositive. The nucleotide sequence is TGTGCCAGCAGCTCTGGGAGCGGGGGGGCGACAGATACGCAGTATTTT. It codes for CASSSGSGGATDTQYF.